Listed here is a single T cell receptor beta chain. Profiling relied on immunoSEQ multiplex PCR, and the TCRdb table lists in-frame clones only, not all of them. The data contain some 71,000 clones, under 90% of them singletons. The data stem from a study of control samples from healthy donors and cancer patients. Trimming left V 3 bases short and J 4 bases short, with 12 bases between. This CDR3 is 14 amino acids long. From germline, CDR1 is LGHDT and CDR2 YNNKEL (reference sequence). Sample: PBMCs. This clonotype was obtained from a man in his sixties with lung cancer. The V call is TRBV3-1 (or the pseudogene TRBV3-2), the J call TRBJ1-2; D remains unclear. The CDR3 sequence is CASSQESRGYGYTF. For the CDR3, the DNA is TGTGCCAGCAGCCAGGAGAGTCGGGGCTATGGCTACACCTTC.